Sequencing of this TCR beta chain was carried out in a study of tumor and adjacent non-tumor tissue in lung cancer. Study details: There were 11 to 13 adenocarcinoma, a couple of squamous cell carcinoma and 1 small cell lung cancer cases.

The template was RNA from unsorted bulk tissue. More than 3 cm separated this lung sample from the edge of the tumor. Between August and November 2014, newly diagnosed, chemotherapy-naive lung cancer patients underwent thoracic surgery in China. A modified ARM-PCR protocol with three rounds of nested PCR amplified TCRbeta. A single record per CDR3 protein comes from TCRdb applying MiXCR to the multiplex PCR reads. The sample includes about 60,000 distinct CDR3 sequences, around 64% of them seen just once. The V end lost 3 bases, the J end lost 9 bases, and 13 bases lay between the germline ends. The CDR3 runs to 13 residues. The V gene's germline CDR1 is SGHNT and CDR2 YYREEE (reference sequence).

Material: distant non-tumor lung tissue. The source is a man in his 70s with non-small cell lung cancer. This sequence joins TRBV5-4 and TRBJ2-1, with D possibly TRBD1 on 6 matching bases. The CDR3 nucleotides read TGTGCCAGCAGCTCATCACAGGGTGCTGAGCAGTTCTTC. This sequence encodes CASSSSQGAEQFF.